The source of this T cell receptor beta chain is a study of spatial heterogeneity in lung cancer. Points from the study as a whole: The study found that expanded intratumoral alpha and beta TCR counts tracked tumor mutation counts.

Time point reported: sample taken at primary tumor resection. Unsorted samples of tumor, nontumor lung or frozen PBMC had their whole RNA sequenced. This clonotype was recorded a few times. Its antigen remains unknown. The CDR3 covers 17 residues. The germline V gene encodes CDR1 SGHTA and CDR2 FQGNSA. Trimming removed 5 bases from V and 3 bases from J; junction bases left unmatched: 15. TCRdb independently ran MiXCR on the 5' RACE reads; one entry per CDR3 protein. Here the sample spans about 18,000 distinct CDR3 sequences, more than 6.5% being singletons. The origin of this receptor is a male donor with early-stage non-small cell lung cancer. Source: lung tumor tissue, taken at surgery. The rearrangement links TRBV7-2 to TRBJ1-2; 7 nucleotides match TRBD1. The CDR3 coding sequence is TGTGCCAGCAGCCCCCGGGGAAGGGGGCGACATTACTATGGCTACACCTTC. It yields the protein CASSPRGRGRHYYGYTF.